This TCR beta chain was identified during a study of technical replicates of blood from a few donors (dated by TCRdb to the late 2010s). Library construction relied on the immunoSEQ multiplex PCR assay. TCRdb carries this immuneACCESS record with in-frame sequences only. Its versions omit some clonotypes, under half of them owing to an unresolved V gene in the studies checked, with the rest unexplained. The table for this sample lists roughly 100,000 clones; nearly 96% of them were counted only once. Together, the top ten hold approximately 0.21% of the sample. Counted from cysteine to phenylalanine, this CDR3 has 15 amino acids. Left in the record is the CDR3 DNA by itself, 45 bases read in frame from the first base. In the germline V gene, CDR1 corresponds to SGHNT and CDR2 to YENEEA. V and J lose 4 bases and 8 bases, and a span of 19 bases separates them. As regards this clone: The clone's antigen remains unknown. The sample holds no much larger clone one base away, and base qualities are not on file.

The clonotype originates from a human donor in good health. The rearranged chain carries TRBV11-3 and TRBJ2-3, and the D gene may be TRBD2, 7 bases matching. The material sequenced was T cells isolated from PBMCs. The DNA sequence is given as TGTGCCAGCAGCTACCAGCCCGGGGGGCCCTCTACGCAGTATTTT. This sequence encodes CASSYQPGGPSTQYF. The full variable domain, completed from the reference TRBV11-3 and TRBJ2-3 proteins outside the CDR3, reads EAGVVQSPRYKIIEKKQPVAFWCNPISGHNTLYWYLQNLGQGPELLIRYENEEAVDDSQLPKDRFSAERLKGVDSTLKIQPAELGDSAVYLCASSYQPGGPSTQYFGPGTRLTVL.